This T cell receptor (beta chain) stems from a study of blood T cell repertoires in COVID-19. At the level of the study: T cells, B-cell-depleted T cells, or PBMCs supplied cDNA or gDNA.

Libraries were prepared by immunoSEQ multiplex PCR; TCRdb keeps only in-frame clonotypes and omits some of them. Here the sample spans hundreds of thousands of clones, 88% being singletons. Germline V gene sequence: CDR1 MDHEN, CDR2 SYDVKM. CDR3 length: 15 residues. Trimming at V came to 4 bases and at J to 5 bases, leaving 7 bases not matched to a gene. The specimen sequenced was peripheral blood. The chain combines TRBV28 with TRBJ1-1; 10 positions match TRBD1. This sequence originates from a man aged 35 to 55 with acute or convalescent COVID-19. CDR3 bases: TGTGCCAGCAGTTCCCTGACAGGGGGCGCGACTGAAGCTTTCTTT. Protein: CASSSLTGGATEAFF.